This T cell receptor beta chain was sequenced for a study of cytomegalovirus exposure and HLA in healthy donors. Broader study findings: As a later analysis revealed, most CMV-associated TCR beta chains appeared HLA-restricted. Later analysis identified a missense DCLRE1C variant that was linked to TCR beta V- and J-gene trimming. Roughly uniform depth of sequencing across donors was assumed in presence/absence analyses.

On this clone itself: Its antigen is still unknown.

PCR was performed using 60 Vbeta and 13 Jbeta primers. TCRdb's table, derived via immunoSEQ multiplex PCR, lists solely in-frame clones and lacks some. The sample includes around 120,000 clones, just over 70% of them seen just once. Germline V gene sequence: CDR1 MNHNS, CDR2 SASEGT. Trimming left V 0 bases short and J 6 bases short, with 21 bases between. The CDR3 consists of 18 residues. The receptor comes from a woman in her fifties or sixties in good health and CMV-seropositive. The sequencing input was PBMCs. V is TRBV6-1 and J is TRBJ1-5, with a weak D call TRBD1 (6 bases). The CDR3 sequence: CASSEAGVMGRGGQPQHF. For the CDR3, the DNA is TGTGCCAGCAGTGAAGCCGGTGTAATGGGGCGAGGGGGTCAGCCCCAGCATTTT.